The subject of this entry is one TCR beta chain. No antigen is known for it. No base quality information exists; no much larger clone differs at one position. As encoded in the germline V gene, CDR1 is KGHSH while CDR2 is LQKENI. From its cysteine to its phenylalanine, the CDR3 spans 14 amino acids. Just CDR3 DNA is preserved here, 42 bases in frame from base 1. Relative to germline, V is 3 bases shorter and J is 2 bases shorter, with 10 bases between their ends. Using the deep immunoSEQ assay, TCR CDR3 regions were amplified from genomic DNA by multiplex PCR. For each cell subset, the extracted genomic DNA was distributed evenly across all wells of several immunoSEQ 96-well plates, and each plate served as one replicate. Each replicate PCR for sorted subsets received approximately 200 ng genomic DNA, equal to about 29,000 T cell genomes. The purified libraries were quantified using a Qubit 3.0 fluorometer, sized with a Bioanalyzer 2100, and then quantified again using the KAPA Library Quantification kit. Every immunoSEQ 96-well plate was sequenced on a dedicated single-read 150-cycle Illumina NextSeq 550 flow cell. Concerning the study's data processing: Because only junctional sequences without quality scores were contained in the immunoSEQ output, filtering matching that applied to full-length reads could not be performed. Sequences were annotated with PyIR, a Python wrapper for IgBLAST v1.9, and V/J genes and CDR3 were assigned using IMGT germline references. Reads were removed for weak V/J assignments (E-value above 1e-6), missing CDR3, stop codons, out-of-frame junctions, or ambiguous translated residues. V3J clonotypes were defined by identical inferred V gene, J gene, and CDR3 amino acid sequence. Percentage overlap between repertoires was computed as shared unique clonotypes divided by the size of the smaller repertoire. Three approaches were used to assess repertoire richness: RTK rarefaction, the Chao1 estimator, and Recon v2.1 estimates of unobserved clonotypes. Generation probabilities were computed with OLGA for all TCRbeta clonotypes obtained by the gDNA method from several donors. Here the immuneACCESS table is served through TCRdb, limited to in-frame sequences with V and J called. Missing clones are a known gap in these copies; in checked studies unresolved V genes cover under half, and the rest lacks a known reason. V and J calls and clone size are those listed in that table; D and trimming were worked out from the DNA. The sample records roughly 700,000 clones, approximately 79% of which are singletons. The top ten clones comprise around 1.6% of the sample.

The source of the sample is a study of shared clonotypes between healthy human individuals (TCRdb year 2020). Study-wide context: The cohort included a few men and a couple of women between 18 and 49 years of age. Different laboratories and diverse techniques were used to prepare libraries and sequence TCR repertoires, to increase sequencing depth and limit assay-specific biases. For each donor, three plates each were used for CD4 naive and CD4 memory, two plates were used for CD8 naive, and one plate was used for CD8 memory. To estimate repertoire size and how much clonotypes are shared between individuals, the study performed deep sequencing of blood TCR repertoires from a few healthy adults. Each donor's leukapheresis produced roughly between roughly 0.85 and 10 billion PBMCs. Overall results and qualifications from the work: Pairwise subsampling led to the expectation that sequencing depth would affect the degree of clonotype sharing among donors. Compared with non-shared clonotypes, clonotypes shared by all four sorted-subset donors had higher generation probabilities. Because the study included a small number of donors, the genetic and exposure-history diversity represented was limited. Naive subsets generally had larger estimated clonotype richness than memory subsets did. Sampling was restricted to blood, and TCR repertoires in tissue are likely to differ from TCR repertoires in blood. Rarefaction of sorted-subset datasets indicated incomplete sequencing despite the large sequencing depth. About 5% of naive CD4, around 3.6% of naive CD8, approximately 2% of memory CD4, and approximately 0.4% of memory CD8 clonotypes were shared across several donors.

The donors were healthy, HIV-negative adults with no recently reported acute infections or vaccinations. Every donor was a Caucasian adult residing in Nashville, Tennessee, USA. CD4+ T cells were enriched by magnetic negative selection; naive cells were then positively selected on CD45RA, and the negative fraction formed the memory subset. Blood was collected by leukapheresis, and PBMCs were isolated by Ficoll-Histopaque density gradient centrifugation and then cryopreserved in liquid nitrogen vapor phase. Analytical flow cytometry was used to check the purity and quantity of each magnetically sorted T cell population. Genomic DNA was isolated from each sorted fraction and quantified by UV absorbance on a Nanodrop 2000c.

The V and J genes are TRBV18 and TRBJ2-5, with TRBD2 tentatively as D gene (5 bases match). This receptor was taken from a woman under 40 in good health. Material for sequencing was memory CD4+ T cells sorted from blood. Sample cell subset or site, as interpreted from the label and publication: CD45RA-negative fraction. The nucleotides read TGTGCCAGCTCACCCGTACGGGAACAAGAGACCCAGTACTTC. This is translated as CASSPVREQETQYF.